The rows below give T cell receptor beta chains drawn from one sample of a study of shared clonotypes between healthy human individuals. The method was immunoSEQ multiplex PCR; TCRdb's version includes in-frame clones alone and lacks a portion of them. Of about 2.4 million clones listed, about 92% are singletons. The sequencing input was naive CD4+ T cells sorted from blood. The receptors shown here come from a man aged 18 to 30 in good health. Each CDR3 is given with its conserved first and last residue. Each record gives: J gene, clone size, D gene, V gene, CDR3 protein, CDR3 DNA. D genes are given only for firm matches. Not all rows give a size; the values are once, few, many and, for expanded clones, a class.

>TRBJ2-1|once|.|TRBV2
CASSVLGNEQFF
TGTGCCAGCAGTGTTCTCGGAAATGAGCAGTTCTTC
>TRBJ2-7|.|.|TRBV2
CASLPWTAYEQYF
TGTGCCAGCCTACCCTGGACTGCCTACGAGCAGTACTTC
>TRBJ1-1|.|.|TRBV11-2
CASSLDGLPNTEAFF
TGTGCCAGCAGCTTAGACGGACTGCCGAACACTGAAGCTTTCTTT
>TRBJ1-4|.|.|TRBV5-1
CASSFSPSYNEKLFF
TGCGCCAGCAGCTTTTCTCCCAGCTATAATGAAAAACTGTTTTTT
>TRBJ2-7|few|.|TRBV5-6
CASSLGYEQYF
TGTGCCAGCAGCTTAGGATACGAGCAGTACTTC
>TRBJ2-3|.|.|TRBV19
CASSIRKGTSGDTQYF
TGTGCCAGTAGTATTAGAAAGGGGACGAGCGGAGATACGCAGTATTTT
>TRBJ1-1|.|TRBD1|TRBV5-1
CASSPGQGWSTEAFF
TGCGCCAGCAGCCCCGGACAGGGTTGGAGTACTGAAGCTTTCTTT
>TRBJ2-7|once|.|TRBV6-1
CASSEEGRGRIYEQYF
TGTGCCAGCAGTGAAGAGGGGAGGGGGAGAATCTACGAGCAGTACTTC
>TRBJ2-7|.|.|TRBV5-1
CASKRGIKPIGSYEQYF
TGCGCCAGCAAAAGGGGAATAAAGCCGATCGGCTCCTACGAGCAGTACTTC
>TRBJ2-3|.|.|TRBV2
CATGPTDTQYF
TGTGCCACGGGGCCGACAGATACGCAGTATTTT
>TRBJ1-1|.|.|TRBV6-5
CASSYGRAYTEAFF
TGTGCCAGCAGTTATGGCAGGGCCTACACTGAAGCTTTCTTT
>TRBJ2-1|.|TRBD1|TRBV6-5
CASSLGDRGDEQFF
TGTGCCAGCAGTTTGGGGGACAGGGGTGATGAGCAGTTCTTC
>TRBJ1-5|once|.|TRBV4-3
CASSLRTGWNQPQHF
TGCGCCAGCAGCCTCCGGACCGGTTGGAATCAGCCCCAGCATTTT
>TRBJ1-1|.|.|TRBV5-1
CASSFELNTEAFF
TGCGCCAGCAGCTTTGAACTGAACACTGAAGCTTTCTTT
>TRBJ2-7|.|TRBD2|TRBV5-4
CASSLVGGRNEQYF
TGTGCCAGCAGCTTGGTGGGGGGGAGGAACGAGCAGTACTTC
>TRBJ1-1|.|.|TRBV5-1
CASSRSAGANEAFF
TGCGCCAGCAGCCGATCCGCAGGGGCGAATGAAGCTTTCTTT
>TRBJ2-3|once|.|TRBV13
CASREGGLWTAPDTQYF
TGTGCCAGCAGAGAAGGCGGTTTATGGACAGCCCCAGATACGCAGTATTTT
>TRBJ2-3|.|.|TRBV4-1
CASSQDIKARAYTDTQYF
TGCGCCAGCAGCCAAGATATTAAGGCGAGAGCCTACACAGATACGCAGTATTTT
>TRBJ2-7|.|TRBD1|TRBV11-2
CASSSIRDRAYEQYF
TGTGCCAGCAGCTCCATCCGGGACAGGGCCTACGAGCAGTACTTC
>TRBJ2-7|.|.|TRBV7-2
CASSLVERSYEQYF
TGTGCCAGCAGCTTAGTGGAAAGAAGCTACGAGCAGTACTTC
>TRBJ2-1|once|.|TRBV7-2
CASSLEPVSYNEQFF
TGTGCCAGCAGCTTAGAGCCTGTTTCCTACAATGAGCAGTTCTTC
>TRBJ1-4|.|.|TRBV9
CASSRGGSEKLFF
TGTGCCAGCAGCCGAGGGGGTAGTGAAAAACTGTTTTTT
>TRBJ1-6|few|TRBD1|TRBV7-2
CASSYQGDNSPLHF
TGTGCCAGCAGTTACCAGGGGGATAATTCACCCCTCCACTTT
>TRBJ1-4|.|.|TRBV7-9
CAGGQGNEKLFF
TGTGCCGGAGGGCAGGGGAATGAAAAACTGTTTTTT
>TRBJ2-7|.|.|TRBV7-2
CASSAQILLQSEQYF
TGTGCCAGCAGCGCACAGATCCTCCTTCAATCTGAGCAGTACTTC
>TRBJ2-1|.|.|TRBV18
CASSPAAGDEQFF
TGTGCCAGCTCACCAGCCGCGGGCGATGAGCAGTTCTTC
>TRBJ2-2|.|TRBD2|TRBV18
CASSGGLAANTGELFF
TGTGCCAGCTCAGGCGGACTAGCGGCTAACACCGGGGAGCTGTTTTTT
>TRBJ2-5|.|TRBD2|TRBV4-1
CASSQEGWLAEVTQYF
TGCGCCAGCAGCCAAGAGGGTTGGCTAGCGGAGGTGACCCAGTACTTC
>TRBJ2-1|.|TRBD2|TRBV7-2
CASSPGTSPVDEQFF
TGTGCCAGCAGCCCCGGGACTAGCCCGGTCGATGAGCAGTTCTTC
>TRBJ1-5|.|TRBD1|TRBV27
CASSFRQGGQPQHF
TGTGCCAGCAGTTTCAGACAGGGCGGGCAGCCCCAGCATTTT
>TRBJ1-5|.|.|TRBV19
CASSLFTGFNQPQHF
TGTGCCAGTAGTCTATTCACAGGGTTCAATCAGCCCCAGCATTTT
>TRBJ2-3|.|TRBD1|TRBV30
CAWSAEGARSYF
TGTGCCTGGAGTGCCGAGGGGGCCAGGTCCTATTTT
>TRBJ2-3|.|.|TRBV6-6
CASSYNIDTQYF
TGTGCCAGCAGTTATAATATCGATACGCAGTATTTT
>TRBJ2-5|.|TRBD2|TRBV18
CASSHSTSHQETQYF
TGTGCCAGCTCACACTCGACTAGCCACCAAGAGACCCAGTACTTC
>TRBJ1-6|.|.|TRBV30
CAWSASLTPSSYNSPLHF
TGTGCCTGGAGTGCTTCGTTGACCCCAAGCTCCTATAATTCACCCCTCCACTTT
>TRBJ2-5|once|TRBD2|TRBV5-1
CASSLMPSGEGETQYF
TGCGCCAGCAGCTTAATGCCTAGCGGGGAGGGAGAGACCCAGTACTTC
>TRBJ1-2|.|.|TRBV7-9
CASSPLGGRGYGYTF
TGTGCCAGCAGCCCCCTGGGGGGCCGTGGCTATGGCTACACCTTC